The next 18 T cell receptor beta chains were all read from a single sample in a study of blood T cell repertoires in COVID-19. Some clones are missing from TCRdb's copy, which holds only in-frame ones; the method was immunoSEQ multiplex PCR. The table shows some 400,000 clones, with around nine tenths occurring only once. Sequencing input: peripheral blood. These receptors were obtained from a human donor in a cohort sampled during active COVID-19.

The rearrangement uses TRBV18 and TRBJ1-4; perhaps TRBD1 as D (6 bases). This CDR3 is 14 amino acids long. CDR1 is KGHSH, CDR2 LQKENI, per germline. V dropped 3 bases and J dropped 4 bases, with 9 bases sitting between them. As DNA, the CDR3 is TGTGCCAGCTCACCGCAGGGGTATAATGAAAAACTGTTTTTT. Translating it yields CASSPQGYNEKLFF.

V is TRBV5-6 and J is TRBJ2-3; D is possibly TRBD2 (6 bases). In germline, CDR1 is SGHDT, CDR2 YYEEEE. The CDR3 loop spans 14 amino acids. The germline V and J ends were trimmed by 4 bases and 4 bases, with 13 bases remaining between them. The CDR3 nucleotides are TGTGCCAGCAGCCACCGGGGGAAGGCAGATACGCAGTATTTT. Translating gives CASSHRGKADTQYF.

The V gene is TRBV9, the J gene TRBJ2-5; 12 nucleotides agree with TRBD2. V shed 1 base, J shed 2 bases, and the junction held 3 bases outside the gene matches. The germline V gene encodes CDR1 SGDLS and CDR2 YYNGEE. The CDR3 is 16 residues long. The CDR3 DNA sequence: TGTGCCAGCAGCGTAAGCGGGACTAGCGGGCAAGAGACCCAGTACTTC. This encodes CASSVSGTSGQETQYF.

The CDR3 reads CASSARLGDSGANVLTF. CDR3 in DNA: TGTGCCAGCTCAGCGCGCCTCGGGGACTCTGGGGCCAACGTCCTGACTTTC. The chain combines TRBV18 with TRBJ2-6; tentative D call: TRBD2 (5 bases). The CDR3 extends over 17 amino acids. Germline V CDR1 and CDR2: KGHSH, LQKENI. Trimming removed 5 bases at V and 0 bases at J, with 14 bases between.

The rearrangement joins TRBV10-1 to TRBJ1-1, with D unresolved. Between the trimmed V and J ends, which lost 5 bases and 7 bases, there was a span of 14 bases. There are 13 residues in the CDR3. Germline CDR1 reads WNHNN; CDR2 reads SYGVQD (reference sequence). The CDR3, as DNA: TGCGCCAGCAGTAGCACGTGGAGTGGTGAAGCTTTCTTT. It specifies CASSSTWSGEAFF.

The V and J genes are TRBV14 and TRBJ2-1; 9 bases are shared with TRBD1. Germline V lookup: CDR1 SGHDN, CDR2 FVKESK. With 3 bases clipped from V and 11 bases from J, the junction kept 5 bases outside the gene matches. There are 13 residues in the CDR3. In DNA, the CDR3 is TGTGCCAGCAGCCAGGGGACAGGGATTAAGCAGTTCTTC. This encodes CASSQGTGIKQFF.

This sequence joins TRBV6-5 and TRBJ1-2; 9 bases are a match to TRBD1. The CDR3 consists of 15 residues. The V gene's germline CDR1 is MNHEY and CDR2 SVGAGI. The ends lost 4 bases at V and 8 bases at J; junction bases unmatched: 11. CDR3 sequence (DNA): TGTGCCAGCAGTTTTACCGGGACAGGGCACGAGGGCTACACCTTC. Translating it yields CASSFTGTGHEGYTF.

The count of this clone is one. The gene calls are TRBV7-9 and TRBJ2-1; 8 bases line up with TRBD1. The ends lost 3 bases at V and 7 bases at J; junction bases unmatched: 17. Looked up from germline, CDR1 is SEHNR and CDR2 is FQNEAQ (reference sequence). The CDR3 runs to 18 residues. The CDR3 bases are TGTGCCAGCAGCTTCCCCCTCCTAGACAGGGGAGAATGGAATGAGCAGTTCTTC. Protein: CASSFPLLDRGEWNEQFF.

As concerns this clone: Other nucleotide sequences from this sample produce the same CDR3. The rearrangement links TRBV5-1 to TRBJ2-1, with 9 bases that match TRBD1. This CDR3 is built from 15 residues. CDR1 and CDR2 (germline): SGHRS, YFSETQ. V dropped 2 bases and J dropped 0; count of bases not matched to a gene: 0. In DNA form, the CDR3 reads TGCGCCAGCAGCTTACAGGGGGCCTCCTACAATGAGCAGTTCTTC. Its protein product is CASSLQGASYNEQFF.

In DNA form, the CDR3 reads TGTGCCAGCAGTCGAGGACAGGGGGCTTCCCACGAGCAGTACTTC. Translating gives CASSRGQGASHEQYF. The rearrangement links TRBV6-5 to TRBJ2-7; 11 nucleotides agree with TRBD1. The CDR3 covers 15 residues. Germline V gene data show CDR1 as MNHEY and CDR2 as SVGAGI. V shed 5 bases and J 5 bases; nucleotides not matched to a gene: 8.

The chain couples TRBV19 to TRBJ1-5; D is perhaps TRBD1 (6 bases). V lost 1 base, J lost 11 bases, and 24 bases lay in between. The CDR3 sequence is 17 residues long. CDR1 and CDR2 from the germline V gene are LNHDA and SQIVND (reference sequence). The CDR3 sequence: CASSIVFRGSGRGTQHF. CDR3 coding DNA: TGTGCCAGTAGTATAGTCTTCAGGGGCAGTGGTCGAGGGACCCAGCATTTT.

The chain employs TRBV5-1 and TRBJ1-1; D might be TRBD1 (5 bases). Deletions cut 1 base from V and 4 bases from J, with 11 bases between. Per germline, CDR1 SGHRS and CDR2 YFSETQ. The CDR3 runs to 14 residues. The CDR3 region has the DNA TGCGCCAGCAGCTTGAATCCCGACAGCACTGAAGCTTTCTTT. It encodes CASSLNPDSTEAFF.

This rearrangement joins TRBV11-2 to TRBJ1-2, with a weak D call TRBD1 (6 bases). Trimming stripped 4 bases from V and 4 bases from J, with 16 bases between. The CDR3 loop spans 15 amino acids. Germline-derived CDR1 and CDR2 are SGHAT and FQNNGV. The CDR3 region is CASSSIRTGRYGYTF. Here the CDR3 DNA reads TGTGCCAGCAGCTCGATCCGAACAGGGCGCTATGGCTACACCTTC.

The CDR3 sequence: CASSLSAGNASPLHF. CDR3 coding DNA: TGTGCCAGCAGTTTATCGGCGGGGAATGCTTCACCCCTCCACTTT. The rearrangement joins TRBV28 to TRBJ1-6; D unresolved. The CDR3 runs to 15 residues. Germline lookup yields CDR1 MDHEN and CDR2 SYDVKM. V was trimmed by 1 base and J by 9 bases, leaving 13 bases between them.

V usage is TRBV7-3 and J usage is TRBJ2-1, with 13 bases identical to TRBD2. The CDR3 is made up of 16 amino acids. V trimming: 5 bases; J trimming: 6 bases; junction bases outside the gene matches: 7. Germline loops: CDR1 SGHTA, CDR2 FQGTGA. The CDR3 coding sequence is TGTGCCAGCAGCCCTCGGACTAGCGGGAGCCTCAATGAGCAGTTCTTC. Translating it yields CASSPRTSGSLNEQFF.

The V gene is TRBV9, the J gene TRBJ2-7; D remains unclear. The CDR3 is 13 residues long. CDR1 is SGDLS and CDR2 is YYNGEE in the germline V gene. The ends were cut back, 3 bases at V and 6 bases at J, with 13 bases in the middle. In nucleotides, the CDR3 is TGTGCCAGCAGCGGAGCTCAGGAAGGCGAGCAGTACTTC. It specifies CASSGAQEGEQYF.

The genes are TRBV6-6 and TRBJ2-7; 7 nucleotides align to TRBD2. This CDR3 has 14 amino acids. Trimming cost V 6 bases and J 3 bases; bases outside gene matches: 8. Looked up from germline, CDR1 is MNHNY and CDR2 is SVGAGI (reference sequence). In nucleotides, the CDR3 is TGTGCCAGCAGCCCTAGCGGCTCGAACTACGAGCAGTACTTC. Translation: CASSPSGSNYEQYF.

The V call is TRBV27, the J call TRBJ2-1; 8 positions agree with TRBD1. The CDR3 length is 15 residues. CDR1 is MNHEY, CDR2 SMNVEV, per germline (reference sequence). Germline trimming cut 2 bases from V and 4 bases from J; bases unmatched to any gene: 4. DNA of the CDR3: TGTGCCAGCAGTTTAAGGACAGGGCGTTACAATGAGCAGTTCTTC. It yields the protein CASSLRTGRYNEQFF.